The clone carrying this T cell receptor beta chain was counted between two and nine times. This entry belongs to a study of T cell responses to AZD1222 COVID-19 vaccine. The germline gives CDR1 SGHKS, CDR2 YYEKEE (reference sequence). The CDR3 spans 20 residues. The V gene end was trimmed by 2 bases and the J gene end by 5 bases; junction bases not matched to a gene: 24. Clones were read by immunoSEQ multiplex PCR, and TCRdb kept only the in-frame ones, dropping some. This sample has approximately 130,000 clones; roughly 89% occur once, and the top ten carry 8.5% to 14%. Sequenced here: peripheral blood, sampled on day 0 of MenACWY control vaccination. The J gene is TRBJ1-1, the V gene TRBV5-5, with 7 bases that match TRBD1. The TCR originated in an adult in good health. The CDR3 DNA reads TGTGCCAGCAGCTTCGACAGGGCAGGGAGGGTTGAGAGGCGATGGACTGAAGCTTTCTTT. Amino acids: CASSFDRAGRVERRWTEAFF.